This T cell receptor (beta chain) was sequenced in a study of CD8 T cells in ankylosing spondylitis. In this sample, this clonotype turned up a few times. The V and J ends lost 5 bases and 3 bases, in that order; junction bases with no gene match: 7. The CDR3 covers 16 residues. TCRdb itself ran the 5' RACE reads through MiXCR, one entry per CDR3 protein. The sample contains 310,000 or so distinct CDR3 sequences, roughly 20% of which appear only once. Sequences were obtained from blood, either unsorted or a sorted T cell fraction (not recorded which). The V call is TRBV12-3 or TRBV12-4, the J call TRBJ2-1, with 10 bases lining up with TRBD2. This TCR was sampled from a male donor with ankylosing spondylitis or in good health (not recorded which). Written as DNA, the CDR3 is TGTGCCAGCAGTGCAGGACTAGCGGCTCTCTACAATGAGCAGTTCTTC. Translated, it gives CASSAGLAALYNEQFF.